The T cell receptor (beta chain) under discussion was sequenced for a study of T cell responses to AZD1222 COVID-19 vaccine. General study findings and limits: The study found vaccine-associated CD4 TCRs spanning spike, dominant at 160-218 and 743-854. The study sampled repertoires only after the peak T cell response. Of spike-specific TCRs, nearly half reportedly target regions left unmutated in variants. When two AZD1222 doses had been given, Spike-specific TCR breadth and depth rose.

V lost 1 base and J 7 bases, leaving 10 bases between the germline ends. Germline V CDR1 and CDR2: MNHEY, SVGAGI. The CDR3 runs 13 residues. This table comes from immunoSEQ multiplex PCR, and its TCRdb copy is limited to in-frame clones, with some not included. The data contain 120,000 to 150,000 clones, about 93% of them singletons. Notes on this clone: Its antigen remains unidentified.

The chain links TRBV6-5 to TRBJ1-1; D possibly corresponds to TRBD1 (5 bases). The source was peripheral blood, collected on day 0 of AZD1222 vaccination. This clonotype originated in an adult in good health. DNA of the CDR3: TGTGCCAGCAGTTACTTCTCGACAGATGAAGCTTTCTTT. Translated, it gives CASSYFSTDEAFF.